The 25 T cell receptor beta chains presented below share a single source sample, sequenced in a study of cytomegalovirus exposure and HLA in healthy donors. Amplification used 60 Vbeta primers and 13 Jbeta primers. Repertoires were generated with immunoSEQ multiplex PCR, while TCRdb's copy carries only in-frame clones and drops some. This table holds 150,000 to 200,000 clones, approximately 86% found once. The sample comprised PBMCs. Receptors originate from a woman between 18 and 30 years old in good health and CMV-seronegative.

This clone was seen more than once but under ten times. The chain couples TRBV7-9 to TRBJ2-2; the match to TRBD1 covers 10 bases. V gave up 5 bases and J gave up 6 bases; unmatched junction bases: 6. Germline-derived CDR1 and CDR2 are SEHNR and FQNEAQ (reference sequence). The CDR3 consists of 15 residues. CDR3 sequence: CASSARTGGSGELFF. The CDR3 DNA reads as TGTGCCAGCAGCGCCCGGACAGGGGGTTCCGGGGAGCTGTTTTTT.

Regarding this clone: At one end, the junction sequence differs from germline, possibly due to a read error. The V and J genes are TRBV7-7 and TRBJ2-1, with 9 nucleotides matching TRBD2. The CDR3 consists of 17 residues. CDR1 SSHAT and CDR2 FNYEAQ come from the germline V gene (reference sequence). CDR3 sequence reads: CASSSGRLTSGNNEQFF. CDR3 in DNA: TGTGCTAGCAGCTCGGGCCGCTTGACTAGCGGAAACAATGAGCAGTTCTTC. Complete variable domain (other parts from reference TRBV7-7 and TRBJ2-1): GAGVSQSPRYKVTKRGQDVTLRCDPISSHATLYWYQQALGQGPEFLTYFNYEAQPDKSGLPSDRFSAERPEGSISTLTIQRTEQRDSAMYRCASSSGRLTSGNNEQFFGPGTRLTVL.

The chain recombines TRBV6-1 with TRBJ2-1; D unresolved. Germline V lookup: CDR1 MNHNS, CDR2 SASEGT. V lost 8 bases, J lost 7 bases, and 15 bases lay in between. This CDR3 has 13 residues. The CDR3 loop reads CASLGSLNNEQFF. CDR3 nucleotides: TGTGCCAGCCTAGGCTCCTTGAATAATGAGCAGTTCTTC.

The gene calls are TRBV11-3 and TRBJ2-1; TRBD2 agrees at 9 bases. Germline CDR1 is SGHNT and CDR2 is YENEEA. This CDR3 is 17 amino acids long. The ends lost 0 bases at V and 6 bases at J; junction bases unmatched: 9. CDR3 protein: CASSLDLPTSGSNEQFF. The CDR3 DNA sequence: TGTGCCAGCAGCTTAGATCTCCCTACTAGCGGGTCCAATGAGCAGTTCTTC.

This clone was seen a single time. The chain couples TRBV11-3 to TRBJ2-7; the D gene is possibly TRBD1 (6 bases). Germline values: CDR1 SGHNT, CDR2 YENEEA. This CDR3 has 17 residues. The V end lost 1 base, the J end lost 4 bases, and 20 bases lay between the germline ends. The CDR3 DNA reads TGTGCCAGCAGCTTAGGACGTCTCAGGGGCAACTTATACGAGCAGTACTTC. As protein: CASSLGRLRGNLYEQYF. Combining the CDR3 with reference TRBV11-3 and TRBJ2-7 gives the whole variable domain EAGVVQSPRYKIIEKKQPVAFWCNPISGHNTLYWYLQNLGQGPELLIRYENEEAVDDSQLPKDRFSAERLKGVDSTLKIQPAELGDSAVYLCASSLGRLRGNLYEQYFGPGTRLTVT.

The chain has TRBV27 and TRBJ2-7; possibly TRBD1 for D (7 bases). CDR1 MNHEY and CDR2 SMNVEV come from the germline V gene (reference sequence). The V and J ends lost 5 bases and 2 bases respectively, with 22 bases between them. CDR3 length: 17 amino acids. The CDR3 DNA is TGTGCCAGCAGTCCCGGGTCTGGGCAGGGGGGACCCTACGAGCAGTACTTC. This translates into CASSPGSGQGGPYEQYF.

This chain uses TRBV6-6 with TRBJ2-3; weak D call: TRBD2 (5 bases). Trimming pared 5 bases from V and 0 bases from J, leaving 12 bases between. This CDR3 comprises 15 residues. The germline V gene has CDR1 MNHNY and CDR2 SVGAGI (reference sequence). The chain's CDR3 is CASSRTETSTDTQYF. The CDR3 DNA sequence: TGTGCCAGCAGTCGGACTGAAACTAGCACAGATACGCAGTATTTT.

DNA for the CDR3: TGTGCCAGCAGCTTAGTTTTAGGGACTAGCTCCACCGGGGAGCTGTTTTTT. This gives the protein CASSLVLGTSSTGELFF. V and J are TRBV7-2 and TRBJ2-2, with TRBD2 identical over 9 bases. This CDR3 is 17 amino acids long. Germline V gives CDR1 SGHTA, CDR2 FQGNSA. With 1 base clipped from V and 4 bases from J, the junction kept 7 bases outside the gene matches.

The chain carries TRBV30 and TRBJ1-4, with a possible D match to TRBD1 (6 bases). Germline V gene lookup returns CDR1 GTSNPN and CDR2 SVGIG (reference sequence). Trimming took 0 bases from V and 10 from J, leaving 6 bases between them. This CDR3 contains 11 residues. CDR3 protein: CAWSVQGKLFF. In nucleotides, the CDR3 is TGTGCCTGGAGTGTACAGGGAAAACTGTTTTTT. The whole variable domain, filled in from reference TRBV30 and TRBJ1-4, reads SQTIHQWPATLVQPVGSPLSLECTVEGTSNPNLYWYRQAAGRGLQLLFYSVGIGQISSEVPQNLSASRPQDRQFILSSKKLLLSDSGFYLCAWSVQGKLFFGSGTQLSVL.

The chain employs TRBV2 and TRBJ2-6; tentative D call: TRBD1 (6 bases). Germline V lookup: CDR1 SNHLY, CDR2 FYNNEI. V was clipped by 10 bases and J by 4 bases, with 17 bases between them. CDR3 length: 15 amino acids. The CDR3 spells CATSRAGTGANVLTF. The DNA for the CDR3 is TGTGCCACCTCTCGGGCAGGGACAGGGGCCAACGTCCTGACTTTC. The full variable domain, rest sourced from reference TRBV2 and TRBJ2-6, is EPEVTQTPSHQVTQMGQEVILRCVPISNHLYFYWYRQILGQKVEFLVSFYNNEISEKSEIFDDQFSVERPDGSNFTLKIRSTKLEDSAMYFCATSRAGTGANVLTFGAGSRLTVL.

This clone was recorded only once. The chain couples TRBV5-1 to TRBJ2-3; 10 bases map to TRBD2. V dropped 0 bases and J dropped 9; count of bases not matched to a gene: 7. CDR1 SGHRS and CDR2 YFSETQ come from the germline V gene. This CDR3 is built from 15 residues. The CDR3 sequence: CASSLDAAGGDTQYF. The CDR3, as DNA: TGCGCCAGCAGCTTGGACGCAGCGGGAGGGGACACGCAGTATTTT.

This chain joins TRBV11-2 and TRBJ2-1; 11 nucleotides align to TRBD2. CDR3 length: 12 residues. Germline CDR1 reads SGHAT; CDR2 reads FQNNGV. The J segment lost 15 bases and the V segment lost 5 bases, leaving 6 bases of the junction unmatched. In DNA form, the CDR3 reads TGTGCCAGCAGCCTTAGCGGGAGGGCCCCGTTCTTC. This gives the protein CASSLSGRAPFF.

This chain connects TRBV11-1 to TRBJ1-1; D is unresolved. With 3 bases removed from V and 0 bases from J, the gap between germline ends came to 8 bases. This CDR3 comprises 14 residues. Germline values: CDR1 SGHAT, CDR2 FQDESV (reference sequence). CDR3 protein: CASSFGSLNTEAFF. The CDR3 coding sequence is TGTGCCAGCAGCTTTGGCTCTTTGAACACTGAAGCTTTCTTT. Looking up the rest from reference TRBV11-1 and TRBJ1-1 gives the full variable domain: EAEVAQSPRYKITEKSQAVAFWCDPISGHATLYWYRQILGQGPELLVQFQDESVVDDSQLPKDRFSAERLKGVDSTLKIQPAELGDSAMYLCASSFGSLNTEAFFGQGTRLTVV.

The rearrangement joins TRBV7-9 to TRBJ1-2; 12 positions match TRBD1. There are 16 residues in the CDR3. V lost 0 bases, J lost 7 bases, and 6 bases stayed unmatched. Germline CDR1 SEHNR, CDR2 FQNEAQ (reference sequence). The DNA for the CDR3 is TGTGCCAGCAGCTTAGCTCCGGGACAGGGGGCAAGTGGCTACACCTTC. Translation: CASSLAPGQGASGYTF. Full variable domain (outside the CDR3, taken from reference TRBV7-9 and TRBJ1-2): DTGVSQNPRHKITKRGQNVTFRCDPISEHNRLYWYRQTLGQGPEFLTYFQNEAQLEKSRLLSDRFSAERPKGSFSTLEIQRTEQGDSAMYLCASSLAPGQGASGYTFGSGTRLTVV.

This chain links TRBV7-3 with TRBJ2-3; the D gene is possibly TRBD2 (6 bases). Trimming removed 5 bases at V and 0 bases at J, with 18 bases between. Looked up from germline, CDR1 is SGHTA and CDR2 is FQGTGA. The CDR3 is 17 residues long. CDR3 nucleotides: TGTGCCAGCAGCCCCGAGGGGCTAGCGAAGAGCACAGATACGCAGTATTTT. Residues: CASSPEGLAKSTDTQYF.

In its sample, this clone was seen once. The J gene is TRBJ1-1, the V gene TRBV27; D remains ambiguous. CDR3 size: 16 residues. Germline CDR1 reads MNHEY; CDR2 reads SMNVEV (reference sequence). V gave up 2 bases and J gave up 0 bases, with 13 bases separating them. CDR3: CASSLDWLTMNTEAFF. The CDR3 DNA reads as TGTGCCAGCAGTTTAGATTGGCTGACTATGAACACTGAAGCTTTCTTT.

V gene TRBV11-1 combines with J gene TRBJ1-2; tentatively, D is TRBD1 (5 bases). Trimming took 1 base from V and 2 from J, leaving 11 bases between them. Germline V gene lookup returns CDR1 SGHAT and CDR2 FQDESV (reference sequence). The length of the CDR3 is 15 residues. Written as DNA, the CDR3 is TGTGCCAGCAGCTTAGGTCCAGGGTCCAACTATGGCTACACCTTC. This encodes CASSLGPGSNYGYTF.

The sample holds one count of this clone. V is TRBV19 and J is TRBJ1-1, with no clear D. There are 13 residues in the CDR3. The germline CDR1 and CDR2 sequences are LNHDA and SQIVND (reference sequence). V dropped 3 bases and J dropped 4 bases, with 9 bases sitting between them. The CDR3 is CASSIRPGTEAFF. The CDR3 coding sequence is TGTGCCAGTAGTATCAGACCAGGCACTGAAGCTTTCTTT.

J is TRBJ2-7 and V is TRBV6-1; a weak D match, TRBD2 (5 bases). The ends were cut back, 5 bases at V and 2 bases at J, with 13 bases in the middle. The CDR3 covers 14 residues. Germline V gene lookup returns CDR1 MNHNS and CDR2 SASEGT. The CDR3 coding sequence is TGTGCCAGCAGTTTGAGGGAGCGAACCTACGAGCAGTACTTC. Protein sequence: CASSLRERTYEQYF.

The rearrangement joins TRBV29-1 to TRBJ1-2; 10 nucleotides align to TRBD1. The V gene's germline CDR1 is SQVTM and CDR2 ANQGSEA. V shed 4 bases, J shed 3 bases, and the junction held 5 bases outside the gene matches. CDR3 length equals 14 residues. CDR3 sequence (DNA): TGCAGCGTTGGACGGGACAGGGGATACTATGGCTACACCTTC. Amino acids: CSVGRDRGYYGYTF.

This sequence joins TRBV6-6 and TRBJ1-2; 9 bases line up with TRBD1. CDR1 and CDR2 (germline): MNHNY, SVGAGI (reference sequence). This CDR3 is 13 amino acids long. The junction had 5 bases not matched to a gene; V was cut back by 4 bases and J by 8 bases. In nucleotides, the CDR3 is TGTGCCAGCAGTTTGGGACAGGGAGGGGGCTACACCTTC. Encoded protein: CASSLGQGGGYTF.

The chain uses TRBV7-3 and TRBJ2-5, with TRBD2 identical over 11 bases. The length of the CDR3 is 16 residues. Germline CDR1 is SGHTA and CDR2 is FQGTGA. V lost 0 bases, J lost 5 bases, and 5 bases stayed unmatched. The CDR3 protein is CASSLTGLAGGETQYF. CDR3 in DNA: TGTGCCAGCAGCTTAACGGGTCTAGCGGGAGGCGAGACCCAGTACTTC. The full variable domain, its missing parts supplied by reference TRBV7-3 and TRBJ2-5, is GAGVSQTPSNKVTEKGKYVELRCDPISGHTALYWYRQSLGQGPEFLIYFQGTGAADDSGLPNDRFFAVRPEGSVSTLKIQRTERGDSAVYLCASSLTGLAGGETQYFGPGTRLLVL.

The genes are TRBV6-5 and TRBJ2-1, with D hard to call. Germline loops: CDR1 MNHEY, CDR2 SVGAGI. The V end lost 6 bases, the J end lost 0 bases, and 9 bases lay between the germline ends. CDR3 length: 14 amino acids. The CDR3 bases are TGTGCCAGCAGGCTTATGAGCTCCTACAATGAGCAGTTCTTC. Encoded protein: CASRLMSSYNEQFF.

CDR3 protein: CASSPIGESSYEQYF. In DNA, the CDR3 is TGTGCCAGCAGTCCTATTGGGGAGAGCTCCTACGAGCAGTACTTC. The chain uses TRBV27 and TRBJ2-7; D might be TRBD2 (5 bases). Germline V gene lookup returns CDR1 MNHEY and CDR2 SMNVEV (reference sequence). The CDR3 consists of 15 residues. Trimming pared 5 bases from V and 0 bases from J, leaving 14 bases between.

The chain has TRBV28 and TRBJ1-2, with a tentative D call TRBD1 (5 bases). V was pared by 10 bases and J by 3 bases, with 15 bases between. The CDR3 covers 13 residues. Germline V gives CDR1 MDHEN, CDR2 SYDVKM. The CDR3: CAITREGDYGYTF. CDR3 in DNA: TGTGCCATCACCAGGGAAGGGGACTATGGCTACACCTTC.